This TCR beta chain was captured in a study of breast tumors, draining lymph nodes, adjacent tissues (dated by TCRdb to the mid-2010s). Concerning the study at large: Breast cancer patients provided tumor, adjacent nontumor tissue and axillary lymph nodes, and the study compared the TCR beta repertoires across these three sources. In human breast cancer, the study set out to evaluate how tumor, surrounding tissue and draining lymph node repertoires relate to one another and whether T cells may move between these sites.

The germline V gene encodes CDR1 ENHRY and CDR2 SYGVKD. From cysteine to phenylalanine, the CDR3 is 11 amino acids long. The CDR3 DNA has 33 bases and is translated from base 1. The study at large found these results: T-cell repertoire diversity in tumors was found to be lower than in lymph nodes but higher than in nontumor tissue, and preferential V and J gene usage was observed. The similarity between tumor and nontumor tissue repertoires was significantly greater in luminal-like breast cancer than in basal-like breast cancer. The conclusion that tumor T cells originate in lymph nodes was presented as consistent with a hypothesis rather than as directly demonstrated. The data were considered consistent with most tumor T cells being derived from the lymph node and subsequently expanding within tumor tissue.

The sequencing machine was an Illumina HiSeq 2000. Multiplex PCR amplification was used to build the TCR beta chain libraries. The amplified TCR beta chain products were analyzed by high-throughput sequencing. In-frame beta chains were kept once TCRdb had trimmed the public reads at Q25 with fastp and called clones with MiXCR. When rows share a CDR3 protein, they turn into one entry using the most common DNA and genes. A total of about 46,000 distinct CDR3 sequences appear in this sample, approximately 22% of them only once. About 8% of the sample belongs to the ten largest clones. This clonotype was recorded at least ten times. Its antigen has not been determined. The junction and the germline gene differ at one end; a read error may be behind it.

This clonotype was sampled from a female donor with breast cancer. Some clones in this sample may be carry-over from other donors' samples. Source material: breast tumor tissue. The chain couples TRBV10-3 to TRBJ1-2, with TRBD1 tentatively as D gene (6 bases match). The nucleotide sequence is TGTGCCGTCAGGGGTCACTATGGCTACACCTTC. This encodes CAVRGHYGYTF.